The clone carrying this T cell receptor (beta chain) was counted between two and nine times. Those enrolled, adults aged about 18 to 95 years, came from about two dozen US areas. The record originates from a study of blood T cell repertoires in COVID-19. Per the original methods: The assay estimated nucleated cells by amplifying reference gene primers. Generated by immunoSEQ multiplex PCR, the TCRdb table keeps only in-frame clones and is missing some. The V and J calls and clone size come from that table; D and trimming were worked out from the DNA. There are 95,000 to 150,000 clones in the sample; 84% occur only once, and approximately 3.5% lies in the top ten. Per germline, CDR1 KGHSH and CDR2 LQKENI. V lost 0 bases and J lost 5; bases outside the gene matches: 7. This CDR3 is 16 amino acids long.

The TCR originated in a woman younger than 45 who had recovered from COVID-19. The V gene is TRBV18, the J gene TRBJ2-5; 9 nucleotides align to TRBD2. Sequences were obtained from PBMCs or T cells enriched from blood (not recorded which). The CDR3 region is CASSPPIAGVGETQYF. CDR3 DNA sequence: TGTGCCAGCTCACCACCGATAGCGGGAGTGGGCGAGACCCAGTACTTC.